Detailed here is one TCR beta chain. This specimen comes from a study of T cell repertoires in cytomegalovirus infection. This CDR3 contains 15 residues. Germline V gives CDR1 SEHNR, CDR2 FQNEAQ (reference sequence). Trimming pared 5 bases from V and 0 bases from J, leaving 14 bases between. Each CDR3 protein is one row after TCRdb ran MiXCR on the reads. The sample lists roughly 720,000 distinct CDR3 sequences, about a third seen once, with more than 2.5% in the top ten. The clonotype comes from a human donor in good health (CMV status not recorded). Some clones in this sample may be carry-over from other donors' samples. The specimen was PBMCs. The rearrangement links TRBV7-9 to TRBJ2-7, with a possible D match to TRBD1 (6 bases). The CDR3 loop is CASSPTDSASYEQYF. DNA for the CDR3: TGTGCCAGCAGCCCTACGGACAGTGCCTCCTACGAGCAGTACTTC.